The rows below give T cell receptor beta chains drawn from one sample of a study of blood T cell repertoires in COVID-19. Sequencing was performed with immunoSEQ multiplex PCR; in TCRdb, only in-frame clones are kept and a portion is missing. Of about 99,000 clones in the sample, roughly 84% were seen once. The sequenced sample consisted of peripheral blood. These TCRs come from a man aged 70-80 years with active or convalescent COVID-19. Both conserved end residues are part of each CDR3. The order of the fields is D gene, V gene, clone size, J gene, CDR3 protein, CDR3 DNA. The D gene is left open where the match is weak. Clone size is shown for a subset of rows, as once, few, many or a class of expanded clone.

>NA|TRBV7-3|NA|TRBJ1-1
CASSPQRVNTEAFF
TGTGCCAGCAGCCCTCAACGGGTGAACACTGAAGCTTTCTTT
>TRBD1|TRBV5-1|NA|TRBJ1-3
CASSATGQTLGNTIYF
TGCGCCAGCAGCGCTACGGGACAGACACTTGGAAACACCATATATTTT
>TRBD1|TRBV7-7|NA|TRBJ2-3
CASSLGQGVADTQYF
TGTGCTAGCAGCTTAGGGCAGGGGGTAGCAGATACGCAGTATTTT
>NA|TRBV7-6|NA|TRBJ2-1
CASSLDSEQFF
TGTGCCAGCAGCTTAGACAGCGAGCAGTTCTTC
>NA|TRBV5-4|NA|TRBJ2-5
CASSLVAGPRRETQYF
TGTGCCAGCAGCTTGGTGGCAGGCCCGAGACGGGAGACCCAGTACTTC
>NA|TRBV3-1/TRBV3-2|NA|TRBJ2-1
CASSQGGVIYNEQFF
TGTGCCAGCAGCCAAGGCGGGGTGATCTACAATGAGCAGTTCTTC
>TRBD1|TRBV7-8|NA|TRBJ2-7
CASSLTGAPYEQYF
TGTGCCAGCAGCTTAACAGGGGCCCCCTACGAGCAGTACTTC
>NA|TRBV6-1|NA|TRBJ1-3
CASSEGPSAAGNTIYF
TGTGCCAGCAGTGAGGGCCCCTCAGCGGCTGGAAACACCATATATTTT
>TRBD1|TRBV9|NA|TRBJ2-7
CASSVGTGTYEQYF
TGTGCCAGCAGCGTAGGGACAGGGACCTACGAGCAGTACTTC
>NA|TRBV7-9|NA|TRBJ2-3
CASSVSAGQSTDTQYF
TGTGCCAGCAGCGTCTCGGCGGGACAGAGCACAGATACGCAGTATTTT
>NA|TRBV5-1|NA|TRBJ1-1
CASSLDRVFTEAFF
TGCGCCAGCAGCTTGGACAGGGTATTCACTGAAGCTTTCTTT
>TRBD1|TRBV19|few|TRBJ1-2
CASSDRTGYGYTF
TGTGCCAGTAGTGACAGGACAGGGTATGGCTACACCTTC
>NA|TRBV28|NA|TRBJ1-6
CASKQSAGMEAPLHF
TGTGCCAGCAAACAATCGGCGGGAATGGAAGCCCCCCTCCACTTT
>NA|TRBV6-1|NA|TRBJ1-2
CASSEALRGGSYGYTF
TGTGCCAGCAGTGAAGCGCTTAGGGGAGGGTCCTATGGCTACACCTTC
>NA|TRBV30|NA|TRBJ1-5
CAWSVRAGFDQPQHF
TGTGCCTGGAGTGTAAGGGCAGGGTTTGACCAGCCCCAGCATTTT
>TRBD1|TRBV30|NA|TRBJ2-5
CAWSTGGPETQYF
TGTGCCTGGAGTACAGGGGGCCCAGAGACCCAGTACTTC
>NA|TRBV3-1/TRBV3-2|once|TRBJ1-1
CASSQQGGSVNGFF
TGTGCCAGCAGCCAACAAGGAGGGTCCGTGAATGGTTTCTTT
>TRBD1|TRBV5-1|NA|TRBJ2-5
CASRGTGGGETQYF
TGCGCCAGCAGGGGTACAGGGGGAGGAGAGACCCAGTACTTC
>TRBD1|TRBV7-9|NA|TRBJ1-2
CASSSPQGNGYTF
TGTGCCAGCAGCTCCCCACAGGGGAATGGCTACACCTTC
>TRBD1|TRBV5-6|NA|TRBJ1-6
CASSLVGQSFAPLHF
TGTGCCAGCAGCTTGGTGGGACAGTCGTTTGCACCCCTCCACTTT
>TRBD1|TRBV5-1|NA|TRBJ1-2
CASSLPRTGNYGYTF
TGCGCCAGCAGCTTACCCCGGACAGGGAACTATGGCTACACCTTC
>TRBD1|TRBV11-2|NA|TRBJ1-2
CASSYHTTGTF
TGTGCCAGCAGTTACCACACGACAGGGACCTTC
>NA|TRBV7-3|NA|TRBJ2-3
CASSFSPRADTQYF
TGTGCCAGCAGTTTTAGTCCGCGAGCAGATACGCAGTATTTT
>TRBD2|TRBV3-1/TRBV3-2|NA|TRBJ2-5
CASSQDLAGLQETQYF
TGTGCCAGCAGCCAAGATCTAGCGGGGTTACAAGAGACCCAGTACTTC
>NA|TRBV28|NA|TRBJ2-7
CASSPPGNADEQYF
TGTGCCAGCAGTCCGCCAGGGAACGCGGACGAGCAGTACTTC
>TRBD1|TRBV9|many|TRBJ2-7
CASSAGTGITYEQYF
TGTGCCAGCAGCGCCGGGACAGGTATCACCTACGAGCAGTACTTC
>TRBD1|TRBV7-2|NA|TRBJ2-3
CASSQRDRADTQYF
TGTGCCAGCAGCCAACGGGACAGGGCAGATACGCAGTATTTT
>TRBD1|TRBV7-8|NA|TRBJ2-7
CASSFLDRGPTYEQYF
TGTGCCAGCAGCTTCCTGGACAGGGGGCCGACCTACGAGCAGTACTTC
>NA|TRBV10-2|NA|TRBJ1-4
CASMRGASGFGEKLFF
TGCGCCAGCATGCGGGGGGCGTCGGGTTTCGGGGAAAAACTGTTTTTT
>TRBD1|TRBV6-6|once|TRBJ1-4
CASSQTGTSEKLFF
TGTGCCAGCAGCCAGACAGGGACCTCGGAAAAACTGTTTTTT